The source of this TCR beta chain is a study of OX40 agonist ivuxolimab in advanced cancers. For the study at large: Each dose-escalation patient presented with hepatocellular carcinoma, melanoma, renal cell or head and neck cancer. Mean age approximately 59 years, range 23 to 79; 82.7% male.

Profiled with immunoSEQ multiplex PCR; TCRdb holds only in-frame clones, not every one. The table records some 69,000 clones, 89% of them present only once. Germline V gives CDR1 KGHSH, CDR2 LQKENI. This CDR3 contains 15 residues. V was shortened by 3 bases and J by 5 bases, with 14 bases between the two germline ends. This specimen consisted of CD4+ or CD8+ T cells sorted from blood, obtained in a trial of the OX40 agonist ivuxolimab. This chain joins TRBV18 and TRBJ1-5; no reliable D call. The receptor was isolated from an adult with an advanced solid tumor such as melanoma, head and neck, liver or kidney cancer. The CDR3: CASSPTPRPDQPQHF. The DNA of the CDR3 is TGTGCCAGCTCACCGACTCCAAGACCCGATCAGCCCCAGCATTTT.